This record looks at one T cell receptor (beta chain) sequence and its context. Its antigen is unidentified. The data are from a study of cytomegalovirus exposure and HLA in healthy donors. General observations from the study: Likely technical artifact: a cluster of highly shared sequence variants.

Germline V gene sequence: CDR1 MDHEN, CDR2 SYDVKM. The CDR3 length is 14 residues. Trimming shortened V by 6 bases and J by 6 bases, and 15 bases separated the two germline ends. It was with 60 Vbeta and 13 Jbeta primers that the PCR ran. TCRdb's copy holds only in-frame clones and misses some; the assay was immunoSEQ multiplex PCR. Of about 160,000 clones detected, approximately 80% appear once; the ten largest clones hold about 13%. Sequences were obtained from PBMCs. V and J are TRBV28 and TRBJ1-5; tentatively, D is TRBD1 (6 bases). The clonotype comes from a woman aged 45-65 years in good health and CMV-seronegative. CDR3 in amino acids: CASRRGGESQPQHF. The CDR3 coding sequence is TGTGCCAGCAGGAGGGGGGGCGAAAGTCAGCCCCAGCATTTT.